Detailed here is one T cell receptor beta chain. What it binds is not known. Produced via immunoSEQ multiplex PCR; TCRdb's table is partial and in-frame only. The sample comprises about 12,000 clones, 89% of which are singletons, and more than 2.5% rests with the top ten. The data stem from a study of lymphopenia after photon versus proton radiotherapy. The study, taken as a whole, reports: Oligoclonal CD8+ Temra expansion after nadir drove photon patients' diversity drop. Authors raise, but do not show, better survival with proton therapy.

Germline loops: CDR1 SEHNR, CDR2 FQNEAQ (reference sequence). With 9 bases clipped from V and 4 bases from J, the junction kept 4 bases outside the gene matches. This CDR3 spans 13 amino acids. This rearrangement joins TRBV7-9 to TRBJ2-1; 9 bases align to TRBD2. The TCR comes from a man aged 60 to 69 with pancreatic cancer. Here the sequenced sample was peripheral blood, taken from a patient treated with proton-based radiotherapy. CDR3 region: CASRTSEYNEQFF. The DNA of the CDR3 is TGTGCCAGTCGGACTAGCGAGTACAATGAGCAGTTCTTC.